This T cell receptor beta chain was documented in a study of T cell responses to AZD1222 COVID-19 vaccine. Study-wide points: The number of AZD1222 recipients seropositive at baseline was only five to seven.

Samples with a second dose at about 4 or about 12 weeks were pooled together. Profiled with immunoSEQ multiplex PCR; TCRdb holds only in-frame clones, not every one. The data contain tens of thousands of clones, around nine tenths of them seen just once; the ten biggest clones take up 5.4%. Notes on this clone: Its antigen is still unknown.

The TCR originated in an adult who received the AZD1222 COVID-19 vaccine. Sequencing used peripheral blood, obtained 28 days after the second AZD1222 dose.

The CDR3 DNA follows: TGTGCCAGCATGGATTTTGAGGGGAAGTTTAACGGCGAGCAGTACTTC. Translating gives CASMDFEGKFNGEQYF. J is TRBJ2-7 and V is TRBV7-9, with D possibly called TRBD1 or TRBD2 (5 bases each). Per the germline V gene, CDR1 is SEHNR and CDR2 is FQNEAQ (reference sequence). Trimming cost V 7 bases and J 6 bases, with 25 bases left between them. The CDR3 length is 16 residues.